A selection of T cell receptor beta chains follows, all from one sample in a study of T cell repertoires in cytomegalovirus infection. No antigen has been assigned to these receptors. In TCRdb, the reads were re-called with MiXCR into one record per CDR3 protein. This sample has around 900,000 distinct CDR3 sequences, with approximately 30% found just once. Specimen: cultured CD8+ T cells from PBMCs, collected from culture after CMV antigen stimulation. The receptors shown here come from a human donor in good health (CMV status not recorded). Some clones in this sample may be carry-over from other donors' samples. Both conserved end residues are part of each CDR3.

>TRBJ2-1|TRBV2|15
CASSRTGELYNEQFF
>TRBJ2-5|TRBV5-6|14
CASSSGTGLKTQYF
>TRBJ2-3|TRBV5-6|14
CASSEGRPTDTQYF
>TRBJ2-5|TRBV7-7|15
CASSLSAGLSETQYF
>TRBJ2-2|TRBV4-1|15
CASSPHGPNTGELFF
>TRBJ2-7|TRBV27|12
CASSLRPDEQYF
>TRBJ1-2|TRBV27|14
CASSPLEGPDGYTF
>TRBJ2-1|TRBV2|19
CASSDGGLADFSSYNEQFF
>TRBJ2-7|TRBV3-1|14
CASSQAGLGNEQYF
>TRBJ2-1|TRBV10-1|18
CASAPGLALGLDGDEQFF
>TRBJ2-2|TRBV12-5|14
CASGYGTATGELFF
>TRBJ2-7|TRBV27|16
CASSLYLAASSYEQYF
>TRBJ1-1|TRBV12-3/TRBV12-4|12
CASNPGNTEAFF
>TRBJ2-2|TRBV7-9|14
CASSLDRGAGELFF
>TRBJ2-5|TRBV7-6|18
CANTPGTAGEVREETQYF
>TRBJ1-1|TRBV7-2|15
CASSLVGSRDTEAFF
>TRBJ2-7|TRBV27|13
CASSTRGGYEQYF
>TRBJ2-3|TRBV9|15
CASSRNPMSTDTQYF
>TRBJ2-1|TRBV12-3/TRBV12-4|18
CASSFGTGGGVENNEQFF
>TRBJ2-7|TRBV27|12
CATLGHGQEQYF
>TRBJ2-1|TRBV18|17
CASSTPSGGAPHNEQFF
>TRBJ2-3|TRBV7-8|16
CASSPGLAGLTDTQYF
>TRBJ2-6|TRBV5-4|13
CATSWGGANVLTF
>TRBJ2-7|TRBV19|13
CASRTGHSYEQYF
>TRBJ1-2|TRBV28|14
CASSLEANYYGYTF
>TRBJ1-1|TRBV7-9|14
CASSLPDKLGGAFF
>TRBJ2-2|TRBV4-1|16
CASSQDSQGYTGELFF
>TRBJ2-2|TRBV5-6|16
CASSRAGTGDTGELFF
>TRBJ2-1|TRBV7-8|16
CASSPWVGQSNNEQFF
>TRBJ2-1|TRBV6-2/TRBV6-3|12
CASSYSPAGQFF
>TRBJ1-1|TRBV5-4|12
CAISQGAAEAFF
>TRBJ2-7|TRBV7-6|15
CASSPTRGRPLEQYF
>TRBJ2-1|TRBV20-1|14
CSARSPQRPNEQFF
>TRBJ1-2|TRBV7-6|14
CASSHIGPPYGYTF
>TRBJ2-3|TRBV7-4|17
CASSPRLAGPYQHTQYF
>TRBJ1-5|TRBV4-1|15
CASSQAGQGLQPQHF
>TRBJ1-5|TRBV7-6|13
CASSWDDNQPQHF
>TRBJ2-7|TRBV5-1|14
CASSPAAGGHEQYF
>TRBJ2-2|TRBV28|16
CASTTFRDSNTGELFF
>TRBJ2-3|TRBV9|16
CASSVVARGSTDTQYF
>TRBJ2-3|TRBV20-1|14
CSAREGGATDTQYF
>TRBJ2-4|TRBV5-3|16
CASSSRDTVYKNIQYF
>TRBJ2-3|TRBV11-3|15
CASSLGDSNTDTQYF
>TRBJ2-3|TRBV15|14
CATSRVADPDTQYF
>TRBJ2-5|TRBV7-9|15
CASSSPTSGKETQYF
>TRBJ2-7|TRBV7-6|12
CASRSSLGEQYF
>TRBJ1-1|TRBV27|13
CASGLRQNTEAFF
>TRBJ2-1|TRBV20-1|15
CSASWRGGLYNEQFF
>TRBJ2-3|TRBV29-1|15
CSVDGLAGGGDTQYF
>TRBJ1-5|TRBV6-1|13
CASSWTASQPQHF
>TRBJ1-1|TRBV20-1|14
CSARAPRGPTEAFF
>TRBJ2-1|TRBV11-2|18
CASSSGLAGGQVYNEQFF
>TRBJ2-3|TRBV7-9|16
CASSGRTDSTSDTQYF
>TRBJ2-1|TRBV27|15
CASRVGGSSYNEQFF
>TRBJ1-1|TRBV27|15
CASAYPESMNTEAFF